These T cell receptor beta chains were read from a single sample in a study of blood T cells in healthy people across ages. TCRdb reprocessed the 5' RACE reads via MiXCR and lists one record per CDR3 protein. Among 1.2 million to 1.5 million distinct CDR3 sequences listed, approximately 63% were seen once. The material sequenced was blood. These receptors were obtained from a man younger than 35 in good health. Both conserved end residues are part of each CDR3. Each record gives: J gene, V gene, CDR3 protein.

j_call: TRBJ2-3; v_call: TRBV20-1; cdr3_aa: CSASRSAGRGDTQYF
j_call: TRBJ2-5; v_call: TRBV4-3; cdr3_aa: CASSLTGGLKETQYF
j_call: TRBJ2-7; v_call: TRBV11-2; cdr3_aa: CASKFPGRLTEQYF
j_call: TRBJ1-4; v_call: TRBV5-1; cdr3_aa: CASSPMNEKLFF
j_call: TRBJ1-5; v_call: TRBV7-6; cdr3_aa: CASSLALGFNQPQHF
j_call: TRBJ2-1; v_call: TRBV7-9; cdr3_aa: CASSPPTTDPRGYNEQFF
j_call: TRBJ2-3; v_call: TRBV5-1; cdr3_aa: CASSLASDFGTDTQYF
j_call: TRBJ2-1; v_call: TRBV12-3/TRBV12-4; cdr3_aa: CASSYRSNEQFF
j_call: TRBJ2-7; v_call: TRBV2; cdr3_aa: CASSEALQRYEQYF
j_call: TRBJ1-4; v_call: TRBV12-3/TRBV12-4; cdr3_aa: CASSPTGGASEKLFF
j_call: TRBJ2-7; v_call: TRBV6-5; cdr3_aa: CASSFYTGTKIYEQYF
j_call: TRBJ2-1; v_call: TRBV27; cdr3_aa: CASSFQGEGDYEQFF
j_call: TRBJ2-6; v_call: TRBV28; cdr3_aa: CASKSGDGSANVLTF
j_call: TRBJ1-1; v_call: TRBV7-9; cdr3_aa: CASSLNWDNTLGTEAFF
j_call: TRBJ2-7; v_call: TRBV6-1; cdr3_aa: CATGQYTYEQYF
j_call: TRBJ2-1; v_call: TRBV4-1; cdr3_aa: CASSLFWRVGQPFSNEQFF
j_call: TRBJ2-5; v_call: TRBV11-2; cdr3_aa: CASSQLAGSLATQYF
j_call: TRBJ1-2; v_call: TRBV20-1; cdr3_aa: CSASSGYTF
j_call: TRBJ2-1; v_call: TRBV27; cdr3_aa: CASSTSGLGDEQFF
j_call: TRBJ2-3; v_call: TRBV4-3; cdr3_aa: CASSQSPSGGFADTQYF
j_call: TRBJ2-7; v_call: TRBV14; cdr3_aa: CTSSQEIFYEQYF
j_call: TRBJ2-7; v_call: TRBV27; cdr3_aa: CASSWGSSYEQYF
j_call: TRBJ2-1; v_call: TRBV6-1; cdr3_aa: CASSERRDQGSEQFF
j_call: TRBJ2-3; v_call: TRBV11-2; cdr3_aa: CASSSRGLAGVRSTDTQYF
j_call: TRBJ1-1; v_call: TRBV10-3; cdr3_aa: CAISKDRGNTEAFF
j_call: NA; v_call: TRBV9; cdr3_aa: CASSRTSGVVETQYF
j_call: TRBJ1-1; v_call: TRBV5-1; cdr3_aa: CASSSGTGSIEAFF
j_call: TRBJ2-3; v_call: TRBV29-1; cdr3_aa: CSVEDTQYF
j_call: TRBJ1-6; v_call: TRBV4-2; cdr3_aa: CASSPHRGFNSPLHF
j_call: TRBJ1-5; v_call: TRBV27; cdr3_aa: CASGPPDGQPQHF
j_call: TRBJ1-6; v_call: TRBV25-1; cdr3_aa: CASSPDRQGWDSPLHF
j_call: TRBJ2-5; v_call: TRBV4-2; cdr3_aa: CASSQDSGQETQYF
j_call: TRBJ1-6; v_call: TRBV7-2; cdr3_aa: CASSLRAGNSPLHF
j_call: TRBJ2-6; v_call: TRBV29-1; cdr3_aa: CSVENWTGDGANVLTF
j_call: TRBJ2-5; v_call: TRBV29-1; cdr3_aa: CSWDSAGETQYF
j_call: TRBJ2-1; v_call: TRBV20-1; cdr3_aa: CSAREGLAYNEQFF
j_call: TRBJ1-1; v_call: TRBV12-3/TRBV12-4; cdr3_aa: CASGFRNTEAFF
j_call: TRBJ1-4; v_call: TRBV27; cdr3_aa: CASSIGRREKLFF
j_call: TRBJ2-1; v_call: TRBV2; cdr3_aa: CASSSSSYIEQFF
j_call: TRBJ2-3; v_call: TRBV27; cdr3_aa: CASRGTSGSHTQYF
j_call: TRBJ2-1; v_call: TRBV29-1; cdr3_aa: CSVGGARLAGGPYNEQFF
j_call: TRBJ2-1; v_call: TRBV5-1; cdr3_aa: CASSKGLGLNEQFF
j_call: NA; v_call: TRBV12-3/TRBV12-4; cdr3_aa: CASSFVVADSEQYF
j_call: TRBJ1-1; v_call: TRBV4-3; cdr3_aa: CASSQDLVERGEAFF
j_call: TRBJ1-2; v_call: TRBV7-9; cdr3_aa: CASSQTANYGYTF
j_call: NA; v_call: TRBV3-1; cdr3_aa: CASSQGVRGVDYEQYF
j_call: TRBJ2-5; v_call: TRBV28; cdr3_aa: CASAEGSQETQYF
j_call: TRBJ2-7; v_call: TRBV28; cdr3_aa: CASRRRRAGPSYEQYF